The entry below describes one TCR beta chain. Its antigen is still unknown. Base qualities are not provided; no much larger clone lies one nucleotide away. Trimming at the junction amounts to 7 bases on V and 9 bases on J, and the germline ends lie 15 bases apart. From its cysteine to its phenylalanine, the CDR3 spans 12 amino acids. The kept DNA is CDR3 alone, 36 bases in frame from the first base. Via the germline V gene, CDR1 is MDHEN and CDR2 SYDVKM. Using the deep immunoSEQ assay, multiplex PCR amplified TCR CDR3 regions from genomic DNA. Genomic DNA extracted from each cell subset was distributed evenly over all wells of several immunoSEQ 96-well plates, and each plate served as one replicate. For sorted subsets, about 200 ng genomic DNA, equal to 25,000 to 35,000 T cell genomes, was loaded into each replicate PCR. Purified libraries were quantified with a Qubit 3.0 fluorometer, sized on a Bioanalyzer 2100, and re-quantified with the KAPA Library Quantification kit. Each immunoSEQ 96-well plate was sequenced on its own single-read 150-cycle Illumina NextSeq 550 flow cell. Regarding the original processing steps: The immunoSEQ output contained only junctional sequences without quality scores, so filtering could not match that applied to full-length reads. To assign V/J genes and CDR3, sequences were annotated using PyIR, a Python wrapper for IgBLAST v1.9, with IMGT germline references. Reads were filtered out if the reads had weak V/J assignments (E-value above 1e-6), no CDR3, stop codons, out-of-frame junctions, or ambiguous translated residues. V3J clonotypes were defined as sequences sharing an identical inferred V gene, J gene, and CDR3 amino acid sequence. To compute the percentage overlap between repertoires, the number of shared unique clonotypes was divided by the size of the smaller repertoire. Repertoire richness was assessed with RTK rarefaction, the Chao1 estimator, and Recon v2.1 estimates of unobserved clonotypes. For all TCRbeta clonotypes obtained by the gDNA method from a handful of donors, generation probabilities were computed with OLGA. TCRdb re-hosts the immuneACCESS table, in-frame sequences only. Its copies lack some clones; in the studies checked, an unresolved V gene accounts for under half of them, and the cause for the rest is not known. Clone size and the V and J calls come from that table; the DNA yielded D and trimming. Recorded for this sample are around 330,000 clones; about 74% of them occurred a single time. Over 9% of the sample rests with the top ten.

This sample is part of a study of shared clonotypes between healthy human individuals (dated by TCRdb to about 2020). About the investigation overall: The cohort included a few men and a couple of women between 18 and 49 years of age. For each donor, CD4 naive and CD4 memory were each run on three plates, CD8 naive on two plates, and CD8 memory on one plate. To increase sequencing depth and limit assay-specific biases, TCR repertoire library preparation and sequencing were carried out by different laboratories using diverse techniques. Blood TCR repertoires of five healthy adults were deeply sequenced to estimate repertoire size and the extent of clonotype sharing between individuals. Per donor, leukapheresis produced somewhere between about 0.8 and 9 billion PBMCs. What the authors observed across the whole study: Clonotypes shared by all four sorted-subset donors showed higher generation probabilities than non-shared clonotypes. Pairwise subsampling indicated that sequencing depth was expected to affect the degree of clonotype sharing among donors. The small number of donors limited the genetic and exposure-history diversity represented. Sharing across a handful of donors was observed for around 4.8% of naive CD4, under 4% of naive CD8, about 2.3% of memory CD4, and around 0.4% of memory CD8 clonotypes. Incomplete sequencing was indicated by rarefaction of sorted-subset datasets, despite the large sequencing depth. Sampling was restricted to blood, and TCR repertoires in tissue are likely to differ from TCR repertoires in blood. Estimated clonotype richness was generally larger for naive than for memory subsets.

Donors were healthy HIV-negative adults with no recently reported acute infections or vaccinations. All donors were Caucasian adults living in Nashville, Tennessee, USA. CD4+ T cells were enriched by magnetic negative selection; naive cells were then positively selected on CD45RA, and the negative fraction formed the memory subset. After blood collection by leukapheresis, PBMCs were isolated using Ficoll-Histopaque density gradient centrifugation and then cryopreserved in the vapor phase of liquid nitrogen. Analytical flow cytometry was used to check the purity and quantity of each magnetically sorted T cell population. From each sorted fraction, genomic DNA was isolated and quantified by UV absorbance on a Nanodrop 2000c.

The sequenced material came from memory CD4+ T cells sorted from blood. Explained via the paper, the cell subset or site label denotes: CD45RA-negative fraction. This TCR came from a man aged 25 to 40 in good health. The sequence is built from TRBV28 and TRBJ1-2; matching of 5 bases hints at TRBD1 as the D gene. The DNA sequence reads TGTGCCAGCACCCTGGCGGGGGAGCGCTACACCTTC. It is translated as CASTLAGERYTF.